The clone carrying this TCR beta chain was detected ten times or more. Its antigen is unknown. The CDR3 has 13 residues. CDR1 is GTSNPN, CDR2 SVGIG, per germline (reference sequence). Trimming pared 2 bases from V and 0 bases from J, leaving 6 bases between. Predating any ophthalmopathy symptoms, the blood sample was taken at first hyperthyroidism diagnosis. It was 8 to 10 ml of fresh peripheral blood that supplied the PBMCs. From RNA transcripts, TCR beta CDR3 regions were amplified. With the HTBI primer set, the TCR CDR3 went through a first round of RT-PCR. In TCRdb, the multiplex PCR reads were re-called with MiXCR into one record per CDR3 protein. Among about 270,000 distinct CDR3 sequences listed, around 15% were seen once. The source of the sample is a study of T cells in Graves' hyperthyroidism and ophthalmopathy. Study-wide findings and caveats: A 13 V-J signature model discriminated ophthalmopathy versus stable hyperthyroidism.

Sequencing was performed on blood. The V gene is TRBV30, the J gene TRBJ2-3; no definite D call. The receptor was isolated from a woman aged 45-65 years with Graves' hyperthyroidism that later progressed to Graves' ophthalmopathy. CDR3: CAWSHISTDTQYF. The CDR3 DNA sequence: TGTGCCTGGAGTCACATAAGCACAGATACGCAGTATTTT.